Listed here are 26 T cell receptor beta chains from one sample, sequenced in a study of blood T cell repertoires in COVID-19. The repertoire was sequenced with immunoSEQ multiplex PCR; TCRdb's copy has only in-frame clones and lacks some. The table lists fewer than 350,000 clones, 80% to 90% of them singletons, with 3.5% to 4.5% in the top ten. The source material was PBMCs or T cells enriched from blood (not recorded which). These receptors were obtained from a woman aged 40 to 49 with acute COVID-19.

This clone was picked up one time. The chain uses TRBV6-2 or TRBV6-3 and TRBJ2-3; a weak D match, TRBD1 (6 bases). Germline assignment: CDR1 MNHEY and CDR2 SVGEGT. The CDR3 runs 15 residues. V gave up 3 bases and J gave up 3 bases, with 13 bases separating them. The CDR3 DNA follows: TGTGCCAGCAGTTATGGTCAGGGGTCTACAGATACGCAGTATTTT. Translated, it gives CASSYGQGSTDTQYF.

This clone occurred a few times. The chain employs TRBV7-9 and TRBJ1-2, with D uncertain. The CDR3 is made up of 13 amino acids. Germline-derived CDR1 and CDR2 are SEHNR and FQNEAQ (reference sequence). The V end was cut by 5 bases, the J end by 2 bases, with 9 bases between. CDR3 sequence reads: CASSLQRNYGYTF. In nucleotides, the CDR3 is TGTGCCAGCAGCCTGCAGAGGAACTATGGCTACACCTTC.

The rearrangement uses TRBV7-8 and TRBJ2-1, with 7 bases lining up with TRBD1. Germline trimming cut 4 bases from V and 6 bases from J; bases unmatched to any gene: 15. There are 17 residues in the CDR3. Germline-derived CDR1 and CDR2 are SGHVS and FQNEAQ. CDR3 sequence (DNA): TGTGCCAGCAGCTCCAGCCCCCGGACAGGCGGCTCCAATGAGCAGTTCTTC. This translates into CASSSSPRTGGSNEQFF. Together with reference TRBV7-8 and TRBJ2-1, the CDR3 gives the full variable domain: GAGVSQSPRYKVAKRGQDVALRCDPISGHVSLFWYQQALGQGPEFLTYFQNEAQLDKSGLPSDRFFAERPEGSVSTLKIQRTQQEDSAVYLCASSSSPRTGGSNEQFFGPGTRLTVL.

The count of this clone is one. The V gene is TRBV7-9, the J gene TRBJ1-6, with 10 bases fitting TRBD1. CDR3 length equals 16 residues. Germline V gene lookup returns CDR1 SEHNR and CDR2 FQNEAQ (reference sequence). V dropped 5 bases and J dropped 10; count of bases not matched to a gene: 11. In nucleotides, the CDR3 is TGTGCCAGCAGCGAGCCGGGACAGGGGCCACAATCACCCCTCCACTTT. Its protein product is CASSEPGQGPQSPLHF. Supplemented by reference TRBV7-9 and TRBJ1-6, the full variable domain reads DTGVSQNPRHKITKRGQNVTFRCDPISEHNRLYWYRQTLGQGPEFLTYFQNEAQLEKSRLLSDRFSAERPKGSFSTLEIQRTEQGDSAMYLCASSEPGQGPQSPLHFGNGTRLTVT.

DNA for the CDR3: TGTGCCAGCAGTCCCGGGACAGGGGTCGGTTTGATGAACACTGAAGCTTTCTTT. Protein sequence: CASSPGTGVGLMNTEAFF. V usage is TRBV5-4 and J usage is TRBJ1-1; 10 bases line up with TRBD1. The length of the CDR3 is 18 residues. Trimming removed 5 bases from V and 0 bases from J; junction bases left unmatched: 13. The germline CDR1 and CDR2 sequences are SGHNT and YYREEE (reference sequence).

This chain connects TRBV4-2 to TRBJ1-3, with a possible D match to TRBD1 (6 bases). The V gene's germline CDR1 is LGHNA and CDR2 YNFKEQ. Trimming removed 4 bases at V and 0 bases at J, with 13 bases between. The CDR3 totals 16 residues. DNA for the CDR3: TGTGCCAGCAGCCGAGGAGACAGGATCTCTGGAAACACCATATATTTT. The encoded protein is CASSRGDRISGNTIYF.

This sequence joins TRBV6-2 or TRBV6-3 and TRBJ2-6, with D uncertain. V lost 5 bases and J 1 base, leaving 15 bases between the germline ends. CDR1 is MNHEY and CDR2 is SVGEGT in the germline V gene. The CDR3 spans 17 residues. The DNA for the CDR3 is TGTGCCAGCAGTCCCCCCGAGTTGTTATCTGGGGCCAACGTCCTGACTTTC. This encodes CASSPPELLSGANVLTF.

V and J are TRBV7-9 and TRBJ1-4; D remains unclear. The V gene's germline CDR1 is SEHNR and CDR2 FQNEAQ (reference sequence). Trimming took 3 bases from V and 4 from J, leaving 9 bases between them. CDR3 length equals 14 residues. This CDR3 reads CASSLLRSNEKLFF. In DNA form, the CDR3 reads TGTGCCAGCAGCTTGTTGAGGAGTAATGAAAAACTGTTTTTT. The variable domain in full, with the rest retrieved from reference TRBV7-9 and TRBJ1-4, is DTGVSQNPRHKITKRGQNVTFRCDPISEHNRLYWYRQTLGQGPEFLTYFQNEAQLEKSRLLSDRFSAERPKGSFSTLEIQRTEQGDSAMYLCASSLLRSNEKLFFGSGTQLSVL.

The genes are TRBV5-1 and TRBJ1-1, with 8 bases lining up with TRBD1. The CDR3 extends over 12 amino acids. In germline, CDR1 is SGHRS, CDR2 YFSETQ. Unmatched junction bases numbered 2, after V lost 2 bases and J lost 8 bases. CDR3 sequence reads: CASSLRTGEAFF. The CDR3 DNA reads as TGCGCCAGCAGCTTAAGGACAGGGGAAGCTTTCTTT.

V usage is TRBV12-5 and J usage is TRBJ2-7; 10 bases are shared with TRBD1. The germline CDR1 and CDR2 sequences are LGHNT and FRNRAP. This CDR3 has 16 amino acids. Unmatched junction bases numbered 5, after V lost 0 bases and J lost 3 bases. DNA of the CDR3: TGTGCTAGTGGTTTGGTACTTGGGACAGGGGTCTACGAGCAGTACTTC. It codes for CASGLVLGTGVYEQYF.

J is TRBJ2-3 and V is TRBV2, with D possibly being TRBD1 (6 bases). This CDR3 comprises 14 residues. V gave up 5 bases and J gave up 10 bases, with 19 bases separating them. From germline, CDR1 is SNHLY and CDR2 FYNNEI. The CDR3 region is CASSQGQIRVAQYF. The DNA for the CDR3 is TGTGCCAGCAGTCAGGGACAAATTAGGGTGGCGCAGTATTTT.

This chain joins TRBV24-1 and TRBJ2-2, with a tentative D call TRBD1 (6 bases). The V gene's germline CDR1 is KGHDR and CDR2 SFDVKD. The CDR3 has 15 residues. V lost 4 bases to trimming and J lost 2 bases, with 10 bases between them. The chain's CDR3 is CATSEPDRNTGELFF. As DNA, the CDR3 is TGTGCCACCAGTGAACCGGACAGAAACACCGGGGAGCTGTTTTTT.

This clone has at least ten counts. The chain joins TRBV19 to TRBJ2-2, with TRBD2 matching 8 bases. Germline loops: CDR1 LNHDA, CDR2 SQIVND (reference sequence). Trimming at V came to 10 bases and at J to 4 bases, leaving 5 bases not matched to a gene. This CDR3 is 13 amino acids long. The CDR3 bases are TGTGCCACAGATAGCGGGGCCACCGGGGAGCTGTTTTTT. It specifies CATDSGATGELFF. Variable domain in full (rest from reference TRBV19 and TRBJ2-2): DGGITQSPKYLFRKEGQNVTLSCEQNLNHDAMYWYRQDPGQGLRLIYYSQIVNDFQKGDIAEGYSVSREKKESFPLTVTSAQKNPTAFYLCATDSGATGELFFGEGSRLTVL.

The CDR3 bases are TGTGCCAGTAGTAAGAGGGGGCAAACCGGGGAGCTGTTTTTT. Its translation: CASSKRGQTGELFF. V is TRBV19 and J is TRBJ2-2; 7 positions agree with TRBD1. V trimming: 4 bases; J trimming: 5 bases; junction bases outside the gene matches: 4. The CDR3 is 14 amino acids. CDR1 LNHDA and CDR2 SQIVND come from the germline V gene (reference sequence).

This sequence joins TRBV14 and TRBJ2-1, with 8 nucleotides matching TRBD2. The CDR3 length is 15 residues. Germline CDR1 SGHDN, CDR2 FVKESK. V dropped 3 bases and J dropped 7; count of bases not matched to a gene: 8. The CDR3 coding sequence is TGTGCCAGCAGCCAGTTTAGCGGGGTCTGGAATGAGCAGTTCTTC. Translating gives CASSQFSGVWNEQFF.

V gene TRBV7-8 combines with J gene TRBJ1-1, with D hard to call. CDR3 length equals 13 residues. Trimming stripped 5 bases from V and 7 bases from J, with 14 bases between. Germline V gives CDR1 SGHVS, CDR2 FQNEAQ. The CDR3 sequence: CASSPPSGSEAFF. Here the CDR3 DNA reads TGTGCCAGCAGCCCACCCTCGGGAAGTGAAGCTTTCTTT.

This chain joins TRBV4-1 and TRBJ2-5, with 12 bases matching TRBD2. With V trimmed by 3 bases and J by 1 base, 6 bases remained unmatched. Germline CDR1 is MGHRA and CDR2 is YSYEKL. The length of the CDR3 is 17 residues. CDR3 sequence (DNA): TGCGCCAGCAGCCAGTGGGGACTAGCGGGCGCCCAAGAGACCCAGTACTTC. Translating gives CASSQWGLAGAQETQYF.

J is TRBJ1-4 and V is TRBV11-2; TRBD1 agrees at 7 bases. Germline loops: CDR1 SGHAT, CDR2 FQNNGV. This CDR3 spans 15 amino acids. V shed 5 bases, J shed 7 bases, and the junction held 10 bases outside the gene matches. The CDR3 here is CASSRTGVVSEKLFF. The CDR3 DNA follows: TGTGCCAGCAGCAGAACAGGGGTAGTGAGTGAAAAACTGTTTTTT.

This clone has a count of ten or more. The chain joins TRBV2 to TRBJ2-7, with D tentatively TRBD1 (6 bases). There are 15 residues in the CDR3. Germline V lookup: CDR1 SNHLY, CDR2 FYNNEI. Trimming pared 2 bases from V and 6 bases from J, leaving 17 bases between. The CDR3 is CASSEWAGELAEQYF. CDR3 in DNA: TGTGCCAGCAGTGAATGGGCAGGGGAATTGGCCGAGCAGTACTTC.

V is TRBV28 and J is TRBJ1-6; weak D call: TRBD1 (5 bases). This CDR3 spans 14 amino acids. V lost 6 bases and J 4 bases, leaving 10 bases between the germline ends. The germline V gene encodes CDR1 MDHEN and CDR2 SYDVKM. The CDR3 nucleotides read TGTGCCAGCAGGGACCAGGGATATAATTCACCCCTCCACTTT. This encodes CASRDQGYNSPLHF.

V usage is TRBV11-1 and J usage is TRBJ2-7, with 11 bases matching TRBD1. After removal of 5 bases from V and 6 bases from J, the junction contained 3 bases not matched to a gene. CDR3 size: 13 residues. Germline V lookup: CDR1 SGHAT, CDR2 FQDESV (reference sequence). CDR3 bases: TGTGCCAGCAGCCCCGGGACAGGGGGCGAGCAGTACTTC. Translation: CASSPGTGGEQYF.

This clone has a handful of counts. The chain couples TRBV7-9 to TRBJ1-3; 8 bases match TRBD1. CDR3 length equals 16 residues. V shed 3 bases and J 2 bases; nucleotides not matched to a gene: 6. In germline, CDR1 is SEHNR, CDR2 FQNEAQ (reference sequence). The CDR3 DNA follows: TGTGCCAGCAGCTTTCAGGGGGCGAGTACTGGAAACACCATATATTTT. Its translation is CASSFQGASTGNTIYF. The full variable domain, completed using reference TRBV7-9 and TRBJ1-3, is DTGVSQNPRHKITKRGQNVTFRCDPISEHNRLYWYRQTLGQGPEFLTYFQNEAQLEKSRLLSDRFSAERPKGSFSTLEIQRTEQGDSAMYLCASSFQGASTGNTIYFGEGSWLTVV.

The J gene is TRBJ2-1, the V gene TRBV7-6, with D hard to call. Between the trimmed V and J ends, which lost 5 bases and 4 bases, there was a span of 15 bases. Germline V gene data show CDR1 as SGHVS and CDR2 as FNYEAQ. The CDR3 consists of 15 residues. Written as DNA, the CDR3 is TGTGCCAGCAGCCCACTTCGTCTCCCATACAATGAGCAGTTCTTC. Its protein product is CASSPLRLPYNEQFF.

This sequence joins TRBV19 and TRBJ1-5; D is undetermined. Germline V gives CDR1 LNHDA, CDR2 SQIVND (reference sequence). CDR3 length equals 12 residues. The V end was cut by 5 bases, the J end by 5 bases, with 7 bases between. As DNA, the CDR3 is TGTGCCAGTAGTTTTTTAGATCAGCCCCAGCATTTT. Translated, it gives CASSFLDQPQHF.

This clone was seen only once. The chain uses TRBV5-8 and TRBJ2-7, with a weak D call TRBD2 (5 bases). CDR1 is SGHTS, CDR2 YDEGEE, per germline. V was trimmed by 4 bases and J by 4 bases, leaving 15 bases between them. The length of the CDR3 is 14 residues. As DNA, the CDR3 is TGTGCCAGCAGCCTAGCAGGCTCAAATTACGAGCAGTACTTC. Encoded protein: CASSLAGSNYEQYF.

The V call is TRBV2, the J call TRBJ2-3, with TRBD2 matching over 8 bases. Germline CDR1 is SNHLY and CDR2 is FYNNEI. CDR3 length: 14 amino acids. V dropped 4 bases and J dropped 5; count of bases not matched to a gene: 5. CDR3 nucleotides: TGTGCCAGCAGTGGCCTCGGGGGGGGAGATACGCAGTATTTT. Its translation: CASSGLGGGDTQYF.